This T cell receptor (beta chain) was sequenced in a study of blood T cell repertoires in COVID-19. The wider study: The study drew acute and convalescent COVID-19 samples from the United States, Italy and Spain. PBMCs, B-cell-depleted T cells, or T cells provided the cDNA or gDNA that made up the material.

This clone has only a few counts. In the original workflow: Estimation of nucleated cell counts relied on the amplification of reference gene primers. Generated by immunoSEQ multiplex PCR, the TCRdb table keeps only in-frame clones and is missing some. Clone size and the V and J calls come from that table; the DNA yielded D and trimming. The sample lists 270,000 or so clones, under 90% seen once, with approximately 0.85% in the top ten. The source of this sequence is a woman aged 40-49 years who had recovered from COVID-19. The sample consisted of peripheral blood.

Here the CDR3 reads CASSDSGTTSYEQYF. CDR3 nucleotides: TGTGCCAGCAGCGATTCCGGGACTACTTCCTACGAGCAGTACTTC. V usage is TRBV5-8 and J usage is TRBJ2-7, with 7 bases aligning to TRBD2. V gave up 4 bases and J gave up 1 base; unmatched junction bases: 8. The CDR3 extends over 15 amino acids. Germline loops: CDR1 SGHTS, CDR2 YDEGEE.